A selection of T cell receptor beta chains follows, all from one sample in a study of cytomegalovirus exposure and HLA in healthy donors. The repertoire was sequenced with immunoSEQ multiplex PCR; TCRdb's copy has only in-frame clones and lacks some. This sample has about 70,000 clones; around 94% occur once, and the top ten carry roughly 1.6%. Sequenced sample: PBMCs. The source is a man in his late teens or twenties in good health and CMV-seropositive. Both conserved end residues are part of each CDR3.

TRBV7-9	TRBJ2-7	CASSQMWEQYF
TRBV7-9	TRBJ2-1	CASSLTGGSYNEQFF
TRBV11-3	TRBJ2-1	CASSFGEGVHNEQFF
TRBV18	TRBJ2-1	CASSPRDSYNEQFF
TRBV28	TRBJ2-3	CATLGSGDTQYF
TRBV2	TRBJ1-2	CASSAGSVGYTF
TRBV10-3	TRBJ2-5	CAISPTGETQYF
TRBV2	TRBJ2-3	CAGDTQGSDTQYF
TRBV10-3	TRBJ2-3	CAISEPDRADTQYF
TRBV28	TRBJ2-7	CASSLQGAPYEQYF
TRBV5-1	TRBJ2-7	CASSASVRGADEQYF
TRBV10-2	TRBJ1-2	CASRDYRFGYTF
TRBV30	TRBJ1-1	CAWSVTANTEAFF
TRBV7-9	TRBJ2-1	CASSLDRGNYNEQFF
TRBV27	TRBJ1-1	CASSLGGLGTEAFF
TRBV27	TRBJ1-3	CASSLSGAGNTIYF
TRBV6-5	TRBJ2-7	CASSYRLEQYF
TRBV28	TRBJ2-7	CASTDTPTSWRDYEQYF
TRBV2	TRBJ2-6	CAGGRGSSGANVLTF
TRBV7-9	TRBJ2-3	CASRGGGDTQYF
TRBV5-1	TRBJ1-1	CASSLTGMNTEAFF
TRBV6-1	TRBJ2-7	CASSARDSSYEQYF
TRBV29-1	TRBJ1-1	CSVLGASTEAFF
TRBV15	TRBJ2-1	CATSRDQTSGNWDEQFF
TRBV5-4	TRBJ2-7	CASSFRGAQEQYF
TRBV11-2	TRBJ2-7	CASSFQGAPWEQYF
TRBV7-9	TRBJ2-5	CASVTGTSGSWGGETQYF
TRBV13	NA	CASSPGGGYEQYF
TRBV7-8	TRBJ1-5	CASSLAGGIQPQHF
TRBV6-5	TRBJ2-5	CASSPGTSGQETQYF
TRBV10-2	TRBJ1-1	CASSQGYTEAFF
TRBV11-3	TRBJ2-3	CASSPFRGREGQDTQYF
TRBV7-9	TRBJ2-1	CASSSRSTYNEQFF
TRBV5-6	TRBJ2-7	CASSLASYEQYF
TRBV4-1	TRBJ1-4	CASSPNGQANEKLFF
TRBV27	TRBJ1-1	CASSPLGTGHTEAFF
TRBV18	TRBJ2-3	CASSPRTGGRDTQYF
TRBV5-1	TRBJ2-2	CASSSRTSGRDTGELFF
TRBV7-9	TRBJ2-3	CASSLDGRASDTQYF
TRBV11-2	TRBJ2-1	CASSLDRVSSYNEQFF
TRBV6-5	TRBJ1-1	CASREGQGYTEAFF
TRBV28	TRBJ1-2	CASSLFEYGYTF
TRBV10-3	TRBJ2-3	CAIRAGQGAGTDTQYF
TRBV11-2	TRBJ1-5	CASSLEGPSNQPQHF